This T cell receptor (beta chain) was documented in a study of T cell responses to AZD1222 COVID-19 vaccine. Concerning this clone: The antigen is unknown.

V lost 0 bases and J lost 3, with 10 bases in between. Germline V gene data show CDR1 as SEHNR and CDR2 as FQNEAQ (reference sequence). The CDR3 is 15 amino acids. The data were produced by immunoSEQ multiplex PCR, yet TCRdb's version contains in-frame clones alone and is incomplete. This table holds about 110,000 clones, 80% to 95% found once. General observations from the study: Spike-specific TCR breadth rose after two AZD1222 doses, and depth rose as well. Vaccine-associated CD4 TCRs ranged over spike, dominating at 160-218 and 743-854. In the spike-specific TCR repertoire, nearly half reportedly target unmutated variant regions. Just six AZD1222 recipients were seropositive at baseline.

The specimen comprised peripheral blood, sampled on day 0 of AZD1222 vaccination. The sequence came from an adult in good health. The chain recombines TRBV7-9 with TRBJ2-3, with unresolved D. In DNA form, the CDR3 reads TGTGCCAGCAGCTTAGCGGGGTCGTCGACAGATACGCAGTATTTT. Its translation: CASSLAGSSTDTQYF. Full variable domain (missing parts from reference TRBV7-9 and TRBJ2-3): DTGVSQNPRHKITKRGQNVTFRCDPISEHNRLYWYRQTLGQGPEFLTYFQNEAQLEKSRLLSDRFSAERPKGSFSTLEIQRTEQGDSAMYLCASSLAGSSTDTQYFGPGTRLTVL.